This TCR beta chain was observed in a study of shared clonotypes between healthy human individuals. Study conclusions and caveats: Naive subsets typically showed greater estimated richness than memory subsets. Approximately 5.4% of naive CD4 clonotypes were common to several donors.

Memory CD4+ cells were the fraction left after CD45RA+ naive selection. CDR3 length: 16 amino acids. Trimming took 5 bases from V and 6 from J; bases not matched to a gene: 13. Looked up from germline, CDR1 is SGHRS and CDR2 is YFSETQ. Concerning this clone itself: The antigen is undetermined.

This table comes from immunoSEQ multiplex PCR, and its TCRdb copy is limited to in-frame clones, with some not included. The sample lists millions of clones, roughly 92% occurring once. The sequence came from a man between 18 and 35 years old in good health. Sequenced sample: naive CD4+ T cells sorted from blood. Subset meaning: CD45RA+ positively selected. This chain joins TRBV5-1 and TRBJ2-1, with TRBD2 identical over 8 bases. This chain's CDR3 is CASRFVGTRSSNEQFF. The CDR3 bases are TGCGCCAGCAGATTTGTCGGGACTAGGAGTAGCAATGAGCAGTTCTTC.